Each of the 30 T cell receptor beta chains below was sequenced from the same sample in a study of blood T cell repertoires in COVID-19. Using immunoSEQ multiplex PCR, the repertoire was profiled, and TCRdb retains in-frame clones only, with some absent. The sample contains roughly 250,000 clones, more than 65% of which appear only once. The sample comprised peripheral blood. These receptor sequences come from a person between 65 and 79 years old with COVID-19, enrolled during active disease.

The chain employs TRBV5-1 and TRBJ2-5, with TRBD1 matching 8 bases. The V gene's germline CDR1 is SGHRS and CDR2 YFSETQ. The junction had 1 base not matched to a gene; V was cut back by 0 bases and J by 0 bases. CDR3 size: 15 residues. As DNA, the CDR3 is TGCGCCAGCAGCTTGGGGACAGGGTACCAAGAGACCCAGTACTTC. Translating gives CASSLGTGYQETQYF.

The chain uses TRBV5-4 and TRBJ1-4; D gene unclear. V was clipped by 3 bases and J by 11 bases, with 11 bases between them. The germline V gene encodes CDR1 SGHNT and CDR2 YYREEE (reference sequence). The CDR3 loop spans 12 amino acids. The CDR3 reads CASSSSGRKLFF. The CDR3 nucleotides are TGTGCCAGCAGCTCCAGCGGGAGGAAACTGTTTTTT.

The chain couples TRBV21-1 to TRBJ1-1; TRBD1 reflects the table's D call only, with no check against the DNA. TRBV21-1 is shown as a pseudogene. CDR3 length equals 14 residues. The CDR3 region is CASSGAGMNTEAFF. As DNA, the CDR3 is TGTGCCAGCAGTGGGGCAGGCATGAACACTGAAGCTTTCTTT.

This sequence joins TRBV29-1 and TRBJ2-5, with 13 bases identical to TRBD2. In germline, CDR1 is SQVTM, CDR2 ANQGSEA. The V gene end was trimmed by 8 bases and the J gene end by 6 bases; junction bases not matched to a gene: 6. CDR3 length: 13 residues. The CDR3 region is CSSRTSGRQTQYF. CDR3 sequence (DNA): TGCAGCTCCCGGACTAGCGGGAGACAGACCCAGTACTTC.

In its sample, this clone was seen once. V is TRBV5-1 and J is TRBJ2-3; TRBD2 is a possible D gene (6 bases). Germline V gives CDR1 SGHRS, CDR2 YFSETQ. CDR3 length equals 17 residues. The germline V and J ends were trimmed by 4 bases and 0 bases, with 18 bases remaining between them. CDR3 loop: CASSTLSSVSSTDTQYF. The DNA of the CDR3 is TGCGCCAGCAGCACACTGTCTAGCGTTTCTAGCACAGATACGCAGTATTTT.

The rearrangement links TRBV6-2 or TRBV6-3 to TRBJ2-3, with 13 bases matching TRBD2. CDR3 length equals 19 residues. Germline loops: CDR1 MNHEY, CDR2 SVGEGT. Losses at the gene ends were 2 bases for V and 5 bases for J; bases not matched to a gene: 13. In DNA form, the CDR3 reads TGTGCCAGCAGTTACCCATCCAAACGGGGACTAGCGGGACGAGATACGCAGTATTTT. Amino acid sequence: CASSYPSKRGLAGRDTQYF.

V usage is TRBV5-1 and J usage is TRBJ2-5, with 12 nucleotides matching TRBD2. This CDR3 is 17 amino acids long. Germline V lookup: CDR1 SGHRS, CDR2 YFSETQ. The ends lost 4 bases at V and 6 bases at J; junction bases unmatched: 13. CDR3 sequence: CASSRTSGTSGPQTQYF. The CDR3 region has the DNA TGCGCCAGCAGCAGAACATCCGGGACTAGCGGGCCACAGACCCAGTACTTC.

This clone has only one observation. V is TRBV18 and J is TRBJ1-5, with 9 bases aligning to TRBD1. V shed 3 bases, J shed 0 bases, and the junction held 6 bases outside the gene matches. Germline assignment: CDR1 KGHSH and CDR2 LQKENI. This CDR3 is built from 17 residues. The CDR3 reads CASSPGQGTYSNQPQHF. CDR3 DNA: TGTGCCAGCTCACCCGGACAGGGGACCTATAGCAATCAGCCCCAGCATTTT.

The chain is built from TRBV14 and TRBJ1-1; tentative D call: TRBD1 (5 bases). From germline, CDR1 is SGHDN and CDR2 FVKESK. Between the trimmed V and J ends, which lost 4 bases and 6 bases, there was a span of 21 bases. This CDR3 is 16 amino acids long. CDR3 amino acids: CASSPTGGYLGAEAFF. The CDR3 nucleotides read TGTGCCAGCAGCCCCACGGGGGGGTACTTGGGTGCTGAAGCTTTCTTT.

V gene TRBV15 combines with J gene TRBJ1-6; unclear D gene. The CDR3 loop spans 15 amino acids. V lost 1 base, J lost 7 bases, and 11 bases lay in between. Germline CDR1 and CDR2: LNHNV and YYDKDF (reference sequence). CDR3 region: CATSRGRTSNSPLHF. CDR3 in DNA: TGTGCCACCAGCAGAGGGAGGACCTCCAATTCACCCCTCCACTTT. Variable domain in full (rest from reference TRBV15 and TRBJ1-6): DAMVIQNPRYQVTQFGKPVTLSCSQTLNHNVMYWYQQKSSQAPKLLFHYYDKDFNNEADTPDNFQSRRPNTSFCFLDIRSPGLGDTAMYLCATSRGRTSNSPLHFGNGTRLTVT.

The J gene is TRBJ1-5, the V gene TRBV2; 11 bases match TRBD1. The germline V gene has CDR1 SNHLY and CDR2 FYNNEI. This CDR3 is 15 amino acids long. Trimming at V came to 6 bases and at J to 1 base, leaving 2 bases not matched to a gene. The CDR3 coding sequence is TGTGCCAGCAGCTGGGACAGGGGGAGCAATCAGCCCCAGCATTTT. This codes for CASSWDRGSNQPQHF.

The chain joins TRBV6-5 to TRBJ2-7; TRBD2 aligns across 10 bases. This CDR3 is 15 amino acids long. The J segment lost 5 bases and the V segment lost 6 bases, leaving 10 bases of the junction unmatched. The germline CDR1 and CDR2 sequences are MNHEY and SVGAGI. CDR3 coding DNA: TGTGCCAGCAGCCCGCCAGCGGGAGGGCCGGACGAGCAGTACTTC. This encodes CASSPPAGGPDEQYF.

The chain joins TRBV21-1 to TRBJ2-3; TRBD2, the table's D call, was not compared with the DNA. TRBV21-1 is assigned pseudogene status. This CDR3 spans 17 amino acids. The DNA for the CDR3 is TGTGCCAGCACCCCATTCTATAACTACAACTTCACAGATACGCAGTATTTT. Translating it yields CASTPFYNYNFTDTQYF.

This rearrangement joins TRBV14 to TRBJ2-7; 7 bases are shared with TRBD1. V dropped 3 bases and J dropped 0; count of bases not matched to a gene: 14. The CDR3 is made up of 18 amino acids. CDR1 and CDR2 from the germline V gene are SGHDN and FVKESK. The DNA of the CDR3 is TGTGCCAGCAGCCAGCGAACCGGGACAGCATTTTACTCCTACGAGCAGTACTTC. It encodes CASSQRTGTAFYSYEQYF.

The gene calls are TRBV19 and TRBJ1-5, with D uncertain. V gave up 3 bases and J gave up 2 bases, with 11 bases separating them. Germline-derived CDR1 and CDR2 are LNHDA and SQIVND (reference sequence). The CDR3 sequence is 15 residues long. The CDR3 loop reads CASSISGDGNQPQHF. The CDR3 region has the DNA TGTGCCAGTAGTATTTCGGGAGACGGCAATCAGCCCCAGCATTTT.

The chain has TRBV3-1 (or the pseudogene TRBV3-2) and TRBJ2-7, with 9 bases that match TRBD2. CDR3 length equals 16 residues. The germline CDR1 and CDR2 sequences are LGHDT and YNNKEL (reference sequence). V lost 4 bases to trimming and J lost 6 bases; unmatched junction nucleotides: 13. The CDR3 region is CASSPWLLAGFSEQYF. CDR3 DNA: TGTGCCAGCAGCCCCTGGCTCCTAGCGGGGTTCTCCGAGCAGTACTTC.

The chain couples TRBV28 to TRBJ2-3; 7 bases match TRBD1. CDR1 and CDR2 (germline): MDHEN, SYDVKM. J was trimmed by 1 base and V by 7 bases; bases with no gene match: 11. This CDR3 is 16 amino acids long. CDR3 bases: TGTGCCAGCATTTCTTTCGAGGGGGCGGGCACAGATACGCAGTATTTT. Encoded protein: CASISFEGAGTDTQYF.

This chain connects TRBV7-9 to TRBJ1-5; D is possibly TRBD1 (5 bases). V was pared by 5 bases and J by 1 base, with 6 bases between. The CDR3 extends over 13 amino acids. CDR1 SEHNR and CDR2 FQNEAQ come from the germline V gene (reference sequence). As DNA, the CDR3 is TGTGCCAGCAGCGGGGGGAGCAATCAGCCCCAGCATTTT. This translates into CASSGGSNQPQHF.

The rearrangement links TRBV18 to TRBJ1-1, with D possibly being TRBD1 (5 bases). Germline V CDR1 and CDR2: KGHSH, LQKENI. The germline V and J ends were trimmed by 2 bases and 0 bases, with 16 bases remaining between them. The CDR3 runs to 17 residues. CDR3 in amino acids: CASSPVGGTVMNTEAFF. CDR3 sequence (DNA): TGTGCCAGCTCACCAGTCGGAGGGACGGTGATGAACACTGAAGCTTTCTTT.

CDR3 in amino acids: CASSSGLAGKDTQYF. CDR3 DNA sequence: TGTGCCAGCAGCTCCGGACTAGCGGGGAAGGATACGCAGTATTTT. The V gene is TRBV11-2, the J gene TRBJ2-3, with TRBD2 matching over 12 bases. V dropped 4 bases and J dropped 6; count of bases not matched to a gene: 5. The CDR3 runs to 15 residues. Per the germline V gene, CDR1 is SGHAT and CDR2 is FQNNGV.

This clone was seen just once. This chain uses TRBV7-3 with TRBJ2-1; tentatively, D is TRBD2 (6 bases). This CDR3 spans 16 amino acids. The V and J ends lost 0 bases and 4 bases respectively, with 13 bases between them. Germline V lookup: CDR1 SGHTA, CDR2 FQGTGA. Here the CDR3 reads CASSLTAAGKYNEQFF. Written as DNA, the CDR3 is TGTGCCAGCAGCTTAACGGCAGCGGGCAAGTACAATGAGCAGTTCTTC. Together with reference TRBV7-3 and TRBJ2-1, the CDR3 gives the full variable domain: GAGVSQTPSNKVTEKGKYVELRCDPISGHTALYWYRQSLGQGPEFLIYFQGTGAADDSGLPNDRFFAVRPEGSVSTLKIQRTERGDSAVYLCASSLTAAGKYNEQFFGPGTRLTVL.

This clone was picked up a small number of times. This chain links TRBV3-1 (or the pseudogene TRBV3-2) with TRBJ2-1; TRBD2 matches 9 bases. The CDR3 has 15 residues. The ends lost 1 base at V and 5 bases at J; junction bases unmatched: 3. Per germline, CDR1 LGHDT and CDR2 YNNKEL (reference sequence). The CDR3 sequence is CASSQGSGGHNEQFF. In DNA, the CDR3 is TGTGCCAGCAGCCAAGGTAGCGGGGGACACAATGAGCAGTTCTTC.

The genes are TRBV11-2 and TRBJ2-5; D is unresolved. The CDR3 covers 12 residues. The V end was cut by 3 bases, the J end by 4 bases, with 6 bases between. Germline-derived CDR1 and CDR2 are SGHAT and FQNNGV. The CDR3 DNA follows: TGTGCCAGCAGCTTTTCGGGAGAGACCCAGTACTTC. It translates to CASSFSGETQYF. Using reference TRBV11-2 and TRBJ2-5 for the parts outside the CDR3, the full variable domain is EAGVAQSPRYKIIEKRQSVAFWCNPISGHATLYWYQQILGQGPKLLIQFQNNGVVDDSQLPKDRFSAERLKGVDSTLKIQPAKLEDSAVYLCASSFSGETQYFGPGTRLLVL.

V usage is TRBV7-9 and J usage is TRBJ2-7; 7 bases agree with TRBD2. With V trimmed by 1 base and J by 3 bases, 12 bases remained unmatched. The CDR3 covers 17 residues. Germline V gives CDR1 SEHNR, CDR2 FQNEAQ (reference sequence). Here the CDR3 reads CASSLVVGRDYLYEQYF. DNA for the CDR3: TGTGCCAGCAGCTTAGTTGTTGGGAGGGACTACCTCTACGAGCAGTACTTC.

J is TRBJ2-3 and V is TRBV7-2, with D unclear. Germline lookup yields CDR1 SGHTA and CDR2 FQGNSA. V was trimmed by 4 bases and J by 8 bases, leaving 13 bases between them. The CDR3 contains 13 residues. CDR3 DNA sequence: TGTGCCAGCAGCTCGGGTAGCATAGGTACGCAGTATTTT. Its translation is CASSSGSIGTQYF.

The CDR3 spells CASSLNSGPVSDGYTF. CDR3 sequence (DNA): TGTGCCAGCAGCTTAAATAGCGGCCCGGTTAGCGATGGCTACACCTTC. The chain has TRBV7-3 and TRBJ1-2; D unresolved. This CDR3 comprises 16 residues. The V end lost 1 base, the J end lost 6 bases, and 18 bases lay between the germline ends. The germline V gene has CDR1 SGHTA and CDR2 FQGTGA.

This clone turned up a few times. The same CDR3 is also encoded by other DNA sequences in this sample. The genes are TRBV7-2 and TRBJ1-5, with TRBD1 matching over 8 bases. V shed 3 bases and J 2 bases; nucleotides not matched to a gene: 3. The CDR3 length is 15 residues. The germline V gene encodes CDR1 SGHTA and CDR2 FQGNSA. The CDR3 region is CASSFTGGGNQPQHF. The CDR3 DNA reads as TGTGCCAGCAGCTTCACAGGGGGTGGCAATCAGCCCCAGCATTTT.

The genes are TRBV19 and TRBJ1-5, with a possible D match to TRBD1 (6 bases). This CDR3 has 19 residues. V lost 3 bases to trimming and J lost 3 bases, with 24 bases between them. CDR1 is LNHDA and CDR2 is SQIVND in the germline V gene (reference sequence). CDR3 in amino acids: CASSMGGALRISPNQPQHF. CDR3 coding DNA: TGTGCCAGTAGTATGGGGGGGGCCCTCCGAATTTCTCCCAATCAGCCCCAGCATTTT.

The rearrangement uses TRBV9 and TRBJ1-2; 7 nucleotides agree with TRBD1. V gave up 1 base and J gave up 0 bases; unmatched junction bases: 6. This CDR3 has 16 amino acids. Germline V gene lookup returns CDR1 SGDLS and CDR2 YYNGEE. The DNA for the CDR3 is TGTGCCAGCAGCGTATACGACAGGGTGTCTAACTATGGCTACACCTTC. As protein: CASSVYDRVSNYGYTF.

This clone came up a few times. This chain joins TRBV28 and TRBJ1-1; D is possibly TRBD1 (5 bases). Germline CDR1 MDHEN, CDR2 SYDVKM. V was shortened by 2 bases and J by 1 base, with 11 bases between the two germline ends. This CDR3 contains 15 residues. For the CDR3, the DNA is TGTGCCAGCAGTTTAACACAGGTCGCGAACACTGAAGCTTTCTTT. Translation: CASSLTQVANTEAFF.